This TCR beta chain was observed in a study of CD8+ T cells in alopecia areata. Study results and limitations: Scalp data also include sequences from resident alphabeta T cells of normal skin.

V was shortened by 6 bases and J by 5 bases, with 16 bases between the two germline ends. This CDR3 is built from 13 residues. The V gene's germline CDR1 is SQVTM and CDR2 ANQGSEA. Extraction of RNA preceded its reverse transcription into cDNA, which served as the sequencing template. TCRdb's table, derived via immunoSEQ multiplex PCR, lists solely in-frame clones and lacks some. The sample contains more than 95,000 clones, around two fifths of which appear only once. As concerns this clone: What it binds is unknown.

The sequencing input was CD4+ T cells sorted from blood. The source is a human donor with alopecia areata. The chain links TRBV29-1 to TRBJ2-5; maybe TRBD2 (6 bases). CDR3 sequence (DNA): TGCAGCGTGCCCTGGGGGGTCCAGGAGACCCAGTACTTC. Translated: CSVPWGVQETQYF.